Listed below are T cell receptor beta chains from one sample, sequenced in a study of cytomegalovirus exposure and HLA in healthy donors. Profiled with immunoSEQ multiplex PCR; TCRdb holds only in-frame clones, not every one. The sample has tens of thousands of clones. What was sequenced was PBMCs. The origin of the receptors is a man in his forties in good health and CMV-seronegative. CDR3s include the opening cysteine and the closing phenylalanine or tryptophan. The order of the fields is J gene, V gene, D gene, CDR3 protein, CDR3 DNA. A D gene is named only where the DNA matches it firmly.

J gene: TRBJ1-3; V gene: TRBV5-6; D gene: .; CDR3 protein: CASSRVDTGNTIYF; CDR3 DNA: TGTGCCAGCAGCCGAGTCGACACCGGAAACACCATATATTTT
J gene: TRBJ1-1; V gene: TRBV7-6; D gene: TRBD1; CDR3 protein: CASSLRALSGTGLILVGTEAFF; CDR3 DNA: TGTGCCAGCAGCTTACGAGCCCTTAGTGGGACAGGGCTTATCTTGGTCGGCACTGAAGCTTTCTTT
J gene: TRBJ1-5; V gene: TRBV5-8; D gene: .; CDR3 protein: CASSLGRGYQPQHF; CDR3 DNA: TGTGCCAGCAGCTTGGGCAGGGGATATCAGCCCCAGCATTTT
J gene: TRBJ2-2; V gene: TRBV4-1; D gene: .; CDR3 protein: CASSQASGRGTGELFF; CDR3 DNA: TGCGCCAGCAGCCAAGCTTCAGGAAGGGGCACCGGGGAGCTGTTTTTT
J gene: TRBJ2-3; V gene: TRBV11-2; D gene: .; CDR3 protein: CASSAEVGDTQYF; CDR3 DNA: TGTGCCAGCAGCGCGGAAGTCGGAGATACGCAGTATTTT
J gene: TRBJ1-1; V gene: TRBV7-9; D gene: TRBD1; CDR3 protein: CASIGTGGMNTEAFF; CDR3 DNA: TGTGCCAGCATCGGGACAGGGGGCATGAACACTGAAGCTTTCTTT
J gene: TRBJ2-1; V gene: TRBV7-3; D gene: TRBD2; CDR3 protein: CASSLTSGGYDEQFF; CDR3 DNA: TGTGCCAGCAGCTTAACTAGCGGGGGGTACGATGAGCAGTTCTTC
J gene: TRBJ2-1; V gene: TRBV27; D gene: .; CDR3 protein: CASRENSYNEQFF; CDR3 DNA: TGTGCCAGTCGGGAGAACTCCTACAATGAGCAGTTCTTC
J gene: TRBJ2-4; V gene: TRBV18; D gene: TRBD1; CDR3 protein: CASSPTGTGGIQYF; CDR3 DNA: TGTGCCAGCTCACCCACCGGGACAGGGGGCATTCAGTACTTC
J gene: TRBJ2-5; V gene: TRBV2; D gene: TRBD1; CDR3 protein: CASSPWDRGPETQYF; CDR3 DNA: TGTGCCAGCAGCCCTTGGGACAGGGGGCCAGAGACCCAGTACTTC